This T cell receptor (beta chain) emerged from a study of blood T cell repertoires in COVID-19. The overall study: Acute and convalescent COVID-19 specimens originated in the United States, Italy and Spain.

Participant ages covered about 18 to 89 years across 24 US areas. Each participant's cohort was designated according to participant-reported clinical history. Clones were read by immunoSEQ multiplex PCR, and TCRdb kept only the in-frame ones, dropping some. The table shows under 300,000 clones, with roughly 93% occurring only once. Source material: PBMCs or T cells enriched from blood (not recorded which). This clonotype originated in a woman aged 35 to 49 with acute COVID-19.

The CDR3 sequence: CASSARAHFLFF. The CDR3 DNA reads TGTGCCAGTAGTGCCCGAGCGCACTTCCTGTTTTTT. The J gene is TRBJ2-2, the V gene TRBV19; D call uncertain. Per germline, CDR1 LNHDA and CDR2 SQIVND (reference sequence). Trimming took off 5 bases at V and 14 bases at J, with 15 bases between the two ends. The CDR3 is made up of 12 amino acids.